Listed here are 29 T cell receptor beta chains from one sample, sequenced in a study of cytomegalovirus exposure and HLA in healthy donors (dated by TCRdb to about 2017). Library generation was performed with the immunoSEQ multiplex PCR assay. A mixture of 60 forward primers for TCR Vbeta segments and 13 reverse primers for TCR Jbeta segments was used in the multiplex PCR. The table was pulled from immuneACCESS by TCRdb, which kept in-frame rearrangements only. Such tables lose some clones; where checked, under half of the loss comes from unresolved V genes, and the rest has no known cause. This sample holds 100,000 or so clones; 75% were observed only once. The top ten hold less than 11% of the sample. The sample comprised PBMCs. The receptors were sampled from a man between 50 and 59 years old in good health and CMV-seronegative.

On this clone: The junction does not match germline at one end; this may be a read error. The CDR3 DNA reads as TGTTCCAGCGGACTGGACAGTTATAATCAGCCCCAGCATTTT. It yields the protein CSSGLDSYNQPQHF. The chain uses TRBV7-9 and TRBJ1-5, with D perhaps matching TRBD1 (6 bases). Germline assignment: CDR1 SEHNR and CDR2 FQNEAQ (reference sequence). The CDR3 totals 14 residues.

The chain recombines TRBV28 with TRBJ1-2, with 9 bases lining up with TRBD1. Germline V gene lookup returns CDR1 MDHEN and CDR2 SYDVKM. J was trimmed by 5 bases and V by 5 bases; bases with no gene match: 3. CDR3 length: 13 residues. DNA of the CDR3: TGTGCCAGCAGTGGGGACAGGGTGTATGGCTACACCTTC. It translates to CASSGDRVYGYTF.

The chain recombines TRBV28 with TRBJ1-6; 10 bases are a match to TRBD1. V shed 1 base and J 8 bases; nucleotides not matched to a gene: 8. CDR1 is MDHEN, CDR2 SYDVKM, per germline. This CDR3 contains 17 residues. CDR3 in amino acids: CASSLLRDRGRYSPLHF. The CDR3 DNA sequence: TGTGCCAGCAGTTTATTGCGCGACAGGGGGCGTTATTCACCCCTCCACTTT.

This chain uses TRBV29-1 with TRBJ2-7, with 7 bases that match TRBD1. Germline V gene lookup returns CDR1 SQVTM and CDR2 ANQGSEA. V trimming: 0 bases; J trimming: 4 bases; junction bases outside the gene matches: 3. The CDR3 covers 13 residues. CDR3 loop: CSVEEGQSYEQYF. The CDR3 DNA follows: TGCAGCGTTGAAGAGGGACAGTCTTACGAGCAGTACTTC.

The chain is built from TRBV5-1 and TRBJ2-2; 10 bases fit TRBD1. The trim removed 6 bases at V and 4 bases at J, leaving 6 bases unmatched. The CDR3 runs 15 residues. Germline V gene sequence: CDR1 SGHRS, CDR2 YFSETQ. The CDR3 loop reads CASNQGQGFTGELFF. CDR3 coding DNA: TGCGCCAGCAACCAGGGACAGGGGTTCACCGGGGAGCTGTTTTTT.

V usage is TRBV19 and J usage is TRBJ1-2; D not certain. Germline V gives CDR1 LNHDA, CDR2 SQIVND (reference sequence). V lost 10 bases to trimming and J lost 2 bases, with 17 bases between them. The CDR3 contains 14 residues. CDR3 region: CATSREVGNYGYTF. CDR3 coding DNA: TGTGCCACCTCCCGGGAGGTGGGGAACTATGGCTACACCTTC.

The chain recombines TRBV5-1 with TRBJ1-1; D might be TRBD1 (5 bases). CDR1 and CDR2 from the germline V gene are SGHRS and YFSETQ. Deletions cut 4 bases from V and 11 bases from J, with 18 bases between. The CDR3 consists of 13 residues. CDR3 amino acids: CASSPLGPGGAFF. The CDR3 bases are TGCGCCAGCAGCCCTTTGGGGCCGGGGGGGGCTTTCTTT.

The chain uses TRBV6-5 and TRBJ2-3; 8 bases match TRBD2. Germline-derived CDR1 and CDR2 are MNHEY and SVGAGI. This CDR3 region has 13 residues. With 3 bases clipped from V and 7 bases from J, the junction kept 3 bases outside the gene matches. The CDR3 bases are TGTGCCAGCAGTTATCAGCGGGGGAATACGCAGTATTTT. As protein: CASSYQRGNTQYF.

The V gene is TRBV7-9, the J gene TRBJ1-6; 7 positions match TRBD1. Per the germline V gene, CDR1 is SEHNR and CDR2 is FQNEAQ (reference sequence). Trimming cost V 5 bases and J 8 bases; bases outside gene matches: 15. The CDR3 length is 17 residues. As DNA, the CDR3 is TGTGCCAGCAGCGCACCGGGACAGACGGTGGTTGATTCACCCCTCCACTTT. It specifies CASSAPGQTVVDSPLHF.

The chain couples TRBV5-1 to TRBJ2-7; 7 nucleotides match TRBD1. This CDR3 region has 14 residues. Looked up from germline, CDR1 is SGHRS and CDR2 is YFSETQ. With 3 bases clipped from V and 4 bases from J, the junction kept 7 bases outside the gene matches. The CDR3 loop is CASSSGQYSYEQYF. The CDR3 nucleotides are TGCGCCAGCAGCTCGGGACAGTATTCGTACGAGCAGTACTTC.

This chain uses TRBV2 with TRBJ2-7, with 11 bases identical to TRBD1. Trimming cost V 7 bases and J 4 bases; bases outside gene matches: 6. Germline V lookup: CDR1 SNHLY, CDR2 FYNNEI. The CDR3 is made up of 14 amino acids. CDR3 DNA: TGTGCCAGCAAAACCGGGACAGGGGGATACGAGCAGTACTTC. Its translation: CASKTGTGGYEQYF.

V gene TRBV28 combines with J gene TRBJ2-5; D remains unclear. CDR1 is MDHEN, CDR2 SYDVKM, per germline. This CDR3 is 14 amino acids long. V shed 6 bases and J shed 3 bases, with 14 bases lying between them. The CDR3 spells CASSFDTGKETQYF. In DNA form, the CDR3 reads TGTGCCAGCAGCTTTGACACTGGCAAAGAGACCCAGTACTTC.

The chain carries TRBV27 and TRBJ1-1; 9 bases match TRBD1. CDR1 and CDR2 from the germline V gene are MNHEY and SMNVEV (reference sequence). This CDR3 has 14 amino acids. Losses at the gene ends were 5 bases for V and 6 bases for J; bases not matched to a gene: 7. CDR3 coding DNA: TGTGCCAGCAGTCGTACAGGGGGCGCGCCTGAAGCTTTCTTT. Protein sequence: CASSRTGGAPEAFF.

The chain joins TRBV18 to TRBJ1-1; a weak D match, TRBD1 (6 bases). V gave up 4 bases and J gave up 1 base, with 13 bases separating them. The CDR3 length is 15 residues. CDR1 KGHSH and CDR2 LQKENI come from the germline V gene. CDR3 sequence (DNA): TGTGCCAGCTCACGGGGGGGCGGGTCGAACACTGAAGCTTTCTTT. This encodes CASSRGGGSNTEAFF. The full variable domain, its missing parts supplied by reference TRBV18 and TRBJ1-1, is NAGVMQNPRHLVRRRGQEARLRCSPMKGHSHVYWYRQLPEEGLKFMVYLQKENIIDESGMPKERFSAEFPKEGPSILRIQQVVRGDSAAYFCASSRGGGSNTEAFFGQGTRLTVV.

This rearrangement joins TRBV6-5 to TRBJ1-1; 12 bases fit TRBD1. This CDR3 region has 13 residues. Germline CDR1 is MNHEY and CDR2 is SVGAGI. V was clipped by 8 bases and J by 6 bases; unmatched bases: 4. CDR3 bases: TGTGCCAGCCCGGGACAGGGGGCCTCTGAAGCTTTCTTT. Translation: CASPGQGASEAFF.

The rearrangement uses TRBV14 and TRBJ1-2; D is possibly TRBD1 (6 bases). V was clipped by 4 bases and J by 4 bases, with 10 bases between them. CDR3 length equals 13 residues. CDR1 SGHDN and CDR2 FVKESK come from the germline V gene. The CDR3 DNA sequence: TGTGCCAGCAGCCGTCGGGGGGCCTATGGCTACACCTTC. Its translation: CASSRRGAYGYTF.

The CDR3, as DNA: TGTGCCAGCAGCTGGGGGGGTAGCGGAAACCAAGAGACCCAGTACTTC. Amino acids: CASSWGGSGNQETQYF. The rearrangement uses TRBV11-2 and TRBJ2-5; 7 bases align to TRBD2. V was clipped by 4 bases and J by 0 bases; unmatched bases: 8. The CDR3 sequence is 16 residues long. Germline V gene sequence: CDR1 SGHAT, CDR2 FQNNGV.

This clone was detected a few times. The V and J genes are TRBV7-2 and TRBJ2-7, with 9 bases identical to TRBD2. The CDR3 is made up of 16 amino acids. The J segment lost 5 bases and the V segment lost 1 base, leaving 9 bases of the junction unmatched. The germline V gene encodes CDR1 SGHTA and CDR2 FQGNSA. The CDR3 nucleotides are TGTGCCAGCAGCTTAGGACTCCTGCGGGGGGGCGACGAGCAGTACTTC. Translated: CASSLGLLRGGDEQYF. Drawing the rest from reference TRBV7-2 and TRBJ2-7, the complete variable domain is GAGVSQSPSNKVTEKGKDVELRCDPISGHTALYWYRQSLGQGLEFLIYFQGNSAPDKSGLPSDRFSAERTGGSVSTLTIQRTQQEDSAVYLCASSLGLLRGGDEQYFGPGTRLTVT.

The V call is TRBV14, the J call TRBJ2-2; 10 bases agree with TRBD2. There are 16 residues in the CDR3. CDR1 SGHDN and CDR2 FVKESK come from the germline V gene. V lost 4 bases and J lost 4; bases outside the gene matches: 6. CDR3 DNA: TGTGCCAGCAGCCTTCGACTAGCGGGCCCCACCGGGGAGCTGTTTTTT. Translated, it gives CASSLRLAGPTGELFF.

The chain joins TRBV14 to TRBJ1-2; D gene unclear. V was clipped by 3 bases and J by 7 bases, with 12 bases between them. This CDR3 has 13 amino acids. Germline CDR1 is SGHDN and CDR2 is FVKESK. CDR3 bases: TGTGCCAGCAGCCAGGCCGCCTCTAGTGGCTACACCTTC. Translating gives CASSQAASSGYTF.

The chain employs TRBV5-6 and TRBJ1-3; D is undetermined. Deletions cut 4 bases from V and 0 bases from J, with 11 bases between. Per germline, CDR1 SGHDT and CDR2 YYEEEE. This CDR3 contains 15 residues. The CDR3 sequence is CASSLEQVSGNTIYF. As DNA, the CDR3 is TGTGCCAGCAGCCTGGAGCAGGTCTCTGGAAACACCATATATTTT.

V and J are TRBV9 and TRBJ1-1, with TRBD1 as a possible D gene (6 bases). The CDR3 totals 12 residues. Germline V gene lookup returns CDR1 SGDLS and CDR2 YYNGEE. The V and J ends lost 9 bases and 7 bases respectively, with 16 bases between them. CDR3 region: CATGGAKGEAFF. CDR3 coding DNA: TGTGCCACCGGGGGGGCGAAGGGTGAAGCTTTCTTT.

The genes are TRBV18 and TRBJ1-1; D possibly corresponds to TRBD1 (5 bases). Germline V lookup: CDR1 KGHSH, CDR2 LQKENI. Trimming removed 3 bases at V and 3 bases at J, with 11 bases between. This CDR3 region has 14 residues. As DNA, the CDR3 is TGTGCCAGCTCACCGGCCGGGACTCACACTGAAGCTTTCTTT. Translated: CASSPAGTHTEAFF.

The chain recombines TRBV7-9 with TRBJ2-5; TRBD2 agrees at 7 bases. This CDR3 is 17 amino acids long. Trimming took 3 bases from V and 1 from J; bases not matched to a gene: 11. CDR1 is SEHNR and CDR2 is FQNEAQ in the germline V gene (reference sequence). The CDR3 sequence is CASSFPGRVGGQETQYF. The CDR3 DNA follows: TGTGCCAGCAGCTTCCCAGGGAGGGTGGGGGGCCAAGAGACCCAGTACTTC. Drawing the rest from reference TRBV7-9 and TRBJ2-5, the complete variable domain is DTGVSQNPRHKITKRGQNVTFRCDPISEHNRLYWYRQTLGQGPEFLTYFQNEAQLEKSRLLSDRFSAERPKGSFSTLEIQRTEQGDSAMYLCASSFPGRVGGQETQYFGPGTRLLVL.

Only one count was recorded for this clone. The chain links TRBV7-8 to TRBJ2-3; 10 bases match TRBD1. This CDR3 comprises 16 residues. Germline lookup yields CDR1 SGHVS and CDR2 FQNEAQ. V shed 4 bases, J shed 4 bases, and the junction held 8 bases outside the gene matches. CDR3 loop: CASSSHRDRGADTQYF. The CDR3 DNA is TGTGCCAGCAGCTCCCACCGGGACAGGGGTGCAGATACGCAGTATTTT.

CDR3 amino acids: CASSGFGNQPQHF. CDR3 coding DNA: TGTGCCAGTTCAGGGTTTGGCAATCAGCCCCAGCATTTT. The chain combines TRBV19 with TRBJ1-5; TRBD1 is a possible D gene (5 bases). The CDR3 has 13 residues. Between the trimmed V and J ends, which lost 8 bases and 2 bases, there was a span of 10 bases. The V gene's germline CDR1 is LNHDA and CDR2 SQIVND (reference sequence).

The genes are TRBV5-1 and TRBJ2-3; 7 bases map to TRBD2. This CDR3 spans 14 amino acids. Looked up from germline, CDR1 is SGHRS and CDR2 is YFSETQ. The junction had 5 bases not matched to a gene; V was cut back by 6 bases and J by 1 base. This CDR3 reads CASKDRGGTDTQYF. CDR3 coding DNA: TGCGCCAGCAAGGATCGGGGGGGCACAGATACGCAGTATTTT.

V gene TRBV7-2 combines with J gene TRBJ1-2; the D is unclear. Germline V gene sequence: CDR1 SGHTA, CDR2 FQGNSA. V dropped 4 bases and J dropped 4 bases, with 19 bases sitting between them. This CDR3 is built from 16 residues. The CDR3 DNA reads TGTGCCAGCAGCTCCCCCGGGGAGGGTTTCAGCTATGGCTACACCTTC. This sequence encodes CASSSPGEGFSYGYTF.

This clone was seen a single time. CDR3 bases: TGTGCCAGCAGCTTCATAACTACTAATTCACCCCTCCACTTT. Translation: CASSFITTNSPLHF. This chain links TRBV7-2 with TRBJ1-6; D not certain. This CDR3 contains 14 residues. From germline, CDR1 is SGHTA and CDR2 FQGNSA. Trimming took off 3 bases at V and 6 bases at J, with 9 bases between the two ends.